This TCR beta chain comes out of a study of T cell changes during pregnancy in multiple sclerosis. The germline gives CDR1 MNHEY, CDR2 SMNVEV (reference sequence). V gave up 7 bases and J gave up 7 bases, with 14 bases separating them. This CDR3 comprises 14 residues. Only in-frame clones appear in the TCRdb table, and some are missing; sequencing was by immunoSEQ multiplex PCR. This sample has tens of thousands of clones, with more than 90% found just once. This clone was detected only once. This TCR was recovered from a female donor with multiple sclerosis, enrolled in a pregnancy study. The specimen was peripheral blood, collected in the second trimester of pregnancy. The chain employs TRBV27 and TRBJ1-6; weak D call: TRBD1 (6 bases). The CDR3 protein is CASTVTGINSPLHF. For the CDR3, the DNA is TGTGCCAGCACCGTTACAGGGATCAATTCACCCCTCCACTTT.